One sample yielded the 14 T cell receptor beta chains listed below, sequenced in a study of blood T cell repertoires in COVID-19. Data came from immunoSEQ multiplex PCR; TCRdb stores just in-frame clones and leaves some out. Of roughly 140,000 clones listed, under 90% are singletons. Sequences were obtained from peripheral blood. These receptor sequences come from a man in his sixties with acute or convalescent COVID-19.

V and J are TRBV4-1 and TRBJ1-2; the D is unclear. The CDR3 totals 15 residues. Between the trimmed V and J ends, which lost 1 base and 3 bases, there was a span of 12 bases. Germline V gene sequence: CDR1 MGHRA, CDR2 YSYEKL. The CDR3 sequence is CASSQVVQAHYGYTF. The CDR3 coding sequence is TGCGCCAGCAGCCAAGTGGTCCAGGCACACTATGGCTACACCTTC.

The chain combines TRBV7-2 with TRBJ2-1, with 7 bases matching TRBD2. The CDR3 spans 15 residues. CDR1 SGHTA and CDR2 FQGNSA come from the germline V gene. V shed 6 bases, J shed 0 bases, and the junction held 5 bases outside the gene matches. The DNA of the CDR3 is TGTGCCAGCAGTTCGAGCGGGACCTCCTACAATGAGCAGTTCTTC. Its protein product is CASSSSGTSYNEQFF.

The chain uses TRBV24-1 and TRBJ2-3; D remains ambiguous. Trimming removed 6 bases from V and 0 bases from J, with 6 bases in between. CDR3 size: 13 residues. Germline V gives CDR1 KGHDR, CDR2 SFDVKD. CDR3 DNA: TGTGCCACCAGTTCCCCTAGCACAGATACGCAGTATTTT. Amino acids: CATSSPSTDTQYF.

V usage is TRBV4-3 and J usage is TRBJ1-1; 8 bases are shared with TRBD1. The germline CDR1 and CDR2 sequences are LGHNA and YSLEER. There are 18 residues in the CDR3. J lost 4 bases, V lost 2 bases, and 15 bases had no gene match. The CDR3 bases are TGCGCCAGCAGCCAACATCGCGATTCTCAGGGGGCTGGCACTGAAGCTTTCTTT. Its translation is CASSQHRDSQGAGTEAFF.

This clone was seen only a few times. V gene TRBV19 combines with J gene TRBJ1-6; D is perhaps TRBD1 (5 bases). This CDR3 has 16 residues. V was clipped by 7 bases and J by 6 bases, with 19 bases between them. Germline V gene data show CDR1 as LNHDA and CDR2 as SQIVND (reference sequence). The CDR3: CASMGPSGAFNSPLHF. The CDR3 coding sequence is TGTGCCAGTATGGGGCCCTCCGGCGCGTTTAATTCACCCCTCCACTTT.

The chain uses TRBV19 and TRBJ1-2; unclear D gene. Germline CDR1 and CDR2: LNHDA and SQIVND (reference sequence). The CDR3 loop spans 11 amino acids. Trimming stripped 4 bases from V and 8 bases from J, with 8 bases between. In DNA form, the CDR3 reads TGTGCCAGTAGTAGGACGGGGGGCTACACCTTC. This codes for CASSRTGGYTF.

The genes are TRBV19 and TRBJ1-5; the D is unclear. The CDR3 spans 14 residues. Trimming took 2 bases from V and 2 from J, leaving 7 bases between them. CDR1 LNHDA and CDR2 SQIVND come from the germline V gene (reference sequence). CDR3 nucleotides: TGTGCCAGTAGTATATCCACAGGCAATCAGCCCCAGCATTTT. It specifies CASSISTGNQPQHF.

CDR3 nucleotides: TGTGCCAGCAGCTTAGCCCAGTTACATGGCGAAAAACTGTTTTTT. Translating it yields CASSLAQLHGEKLFF. The chain is built from TRBV7-9 and TRBJ1-4; no reliable D call. Per the germline V gene, CDR1 is SEHNR and CDR2 is FQNEAQ (reference sequence). The germline V and J ends were trimmed by 0 bases and 8 bases, with 13 bases remaining between them. CDR3 length: 15 residues.

The chain joins TRBV4-1 to TRBJ2-3; 7 bases map to TRBD2. In germline, CDR1 is MGHRA, CDR2 YSYEKL. With V trimmed by 2 bases and J by 1 base, 6 bases remained unmatched. The CDR3 sequence is 16 residues long. The CDR3 here is CASSQRERGRTDTQYF. CDR3 DNA sequence: TGCGCCAGCAGCCAAAGGGAGCGGGGTCGCACAGATACGCAGTATTTT.

This chain uses TRBV9 with TRBJ2-5; TRBD2 matches at 7 bases. The V segment lost 0 bases and the J segment 5 bases; nucleotides outside the gene matches: 10. CDR3 length equals 16 residues. From germline, CDR1 is SGDLS and CDR2 YYNGEE. CDR3 protein: CASSVDQAGSRETQYF. CDR3 in DNA: TGTGCCAGCAGCGTAGATCAAGCGGGGTCAAGGGAGACCCAGTACTTC.

This chain uses TRBV6-2 or TRBV6-3 with TRBJ2-3, with 10 bases identical to TRBD2. The V and J ends lost 4 bases and 0 bases, in that order; junction bases with no gene match: 7. The CDR3 length is 17 residues. Germline CDR1 is MNHEY and CDR2 is SVGEGT. CDR3 coding DNA: TGTGCCAGCAGTTCTGGCCTAGCGGGGGCTAGCACAGATACGCAGTATTTT. It encodes CASSSGLAGASTDTQYF.

The V gene is TRBV27, the J gene TRBJ2-5, with TRBD1 matching 8 bases. The germline gives CDR1 MNHEY, CDR2 SMNVEV (reference sequence). The ends lost 5 bases at V and 4 bases at J; junction bases unmatched: 12. The CDR3 spans 16 residues. CDR3 coding DNA: TGTGCCAGCAGTCTATACCACCAGACAGGGGCAGAGACCCAGTACTTC. This sequence encodes CASSLYHQTGAETQYF.

CDR3 bases: TGTGCCAGCAGTGAACCAGGGATGCCCTACAATGAGCAGTTCTTC. Translated: CASSEPGMPYNEQFF. This rearrangement joins TRBV25-1 to TRBJ2-1; perhaps TRBD1 as D (5 bases). The V end lost 2 bases, the J end lost 2 bases, and 10 bases lay between the germline ends. Germline CDR1 MGHDK, CDR2 SYGVNS. This CDR3 region has 15 residues.

The chain uses TRBV11-2 and TRBJ2-3, with D hard to call. The CDR3 extends over 12 amino acids. Germline V lookup: CDR1 SGHAT, CDR2 FQNNGV. Trimming took off 1 base at V and 10 bases at J, with 9 bases between the two ends. CDR3 in amino acids: CASSLGTVSQYF. The CDR3 region has the DNA TGTGCCAGCAGCTTAGGAACGGTTTCGCAGTATTTT.